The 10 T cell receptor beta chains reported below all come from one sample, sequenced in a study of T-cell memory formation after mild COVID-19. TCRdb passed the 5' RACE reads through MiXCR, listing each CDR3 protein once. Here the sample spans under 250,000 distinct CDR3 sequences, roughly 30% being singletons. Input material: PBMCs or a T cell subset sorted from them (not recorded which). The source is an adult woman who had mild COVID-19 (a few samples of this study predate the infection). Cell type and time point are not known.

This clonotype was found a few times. The DNA of the CDR3 is TGTGCCAGCAGCTTAGGGGCTAGCGGCCAAGAGACCCAGTACTTC. This gives the protein CASSLGASGQETQYF. J is TRBJ2-5 and V is TRBV7-9; 7 positions agree with TRBD2. Germline CDR1 and CDR2: SEHNR and FQNEAQ (reference sequence). The V and J ends lost 1 base and 1 base, in that order; junction bases with no gene match: 3. The CDR3 is 15 amino acids.

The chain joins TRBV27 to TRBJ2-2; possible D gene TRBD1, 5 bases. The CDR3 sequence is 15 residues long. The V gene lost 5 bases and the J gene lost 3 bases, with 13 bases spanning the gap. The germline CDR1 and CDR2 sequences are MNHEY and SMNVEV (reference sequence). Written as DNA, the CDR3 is TGTGCCAGCAGTGGGTTCACAGGAGACACCGGGGAGCTGTTTTTT. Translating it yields CASSGFTGDTGELFF.

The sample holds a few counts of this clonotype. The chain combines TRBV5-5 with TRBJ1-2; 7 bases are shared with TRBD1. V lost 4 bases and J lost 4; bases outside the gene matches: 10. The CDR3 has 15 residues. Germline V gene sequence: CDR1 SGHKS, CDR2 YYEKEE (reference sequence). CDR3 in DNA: TGTGCCAGCAGCCCCGGACAGGCAAGTCTCTATGGCTACACCTTC. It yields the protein CASSPGQASLYGYTF.

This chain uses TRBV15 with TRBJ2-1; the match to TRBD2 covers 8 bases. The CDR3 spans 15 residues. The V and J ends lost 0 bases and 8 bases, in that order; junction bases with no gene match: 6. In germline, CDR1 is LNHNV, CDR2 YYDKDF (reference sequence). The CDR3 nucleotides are TGTGCCACCAGCAGAGACGGGAGGGCCGCCGATGAGCAGTTCTTC. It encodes CATSRDGRAADEQFF.

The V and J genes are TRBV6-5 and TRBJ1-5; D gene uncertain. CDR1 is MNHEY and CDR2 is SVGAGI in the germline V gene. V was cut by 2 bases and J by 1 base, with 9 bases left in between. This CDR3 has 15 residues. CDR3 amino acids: CASSYETASNQPQHF. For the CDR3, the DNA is TGTGCCAGCAGTTACGAAACAGCCAGCAATCAGCCCCAGCATTTT.

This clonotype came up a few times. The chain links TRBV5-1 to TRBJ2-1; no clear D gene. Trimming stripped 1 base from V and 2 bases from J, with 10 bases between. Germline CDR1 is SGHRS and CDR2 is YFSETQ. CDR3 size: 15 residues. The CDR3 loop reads CASSLIQDTYNEQFF. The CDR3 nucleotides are TGCGCCAGCAGCTTGATCCAGGATACCTACAATGAGCAGTTCTTC.

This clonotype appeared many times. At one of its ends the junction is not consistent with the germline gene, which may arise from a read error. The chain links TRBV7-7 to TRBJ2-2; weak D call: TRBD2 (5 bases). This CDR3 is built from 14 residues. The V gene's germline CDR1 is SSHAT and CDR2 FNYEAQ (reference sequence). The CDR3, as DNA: TGTGCTAGCAGCCAGAGCGGAAACACCGGGGAGCTGTTTTTT. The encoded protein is CASSQSGNTGELFF.

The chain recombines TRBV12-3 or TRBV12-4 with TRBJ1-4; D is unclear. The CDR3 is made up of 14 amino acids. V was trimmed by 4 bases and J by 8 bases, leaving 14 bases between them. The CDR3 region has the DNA TGTGCCAGCAGTTCGGACTCTGGAGGAGAAAAACTGTTTTTT. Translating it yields CASSSDSGGEKLFF.

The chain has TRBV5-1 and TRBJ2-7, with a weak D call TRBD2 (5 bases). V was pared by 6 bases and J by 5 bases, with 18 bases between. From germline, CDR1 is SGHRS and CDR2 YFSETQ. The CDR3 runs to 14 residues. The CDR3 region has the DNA TGCGCCAGCAAGAAACGGAGGAACGGGAACGAGCAGTACTTC. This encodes CASKKRRNGNEQYF.

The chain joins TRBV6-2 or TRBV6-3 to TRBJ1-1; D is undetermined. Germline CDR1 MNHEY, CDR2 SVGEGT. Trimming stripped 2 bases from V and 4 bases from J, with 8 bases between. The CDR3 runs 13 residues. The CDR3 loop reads CASSYGVFTEAFF. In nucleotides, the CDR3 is TGTGCCAGCAGTTACGGCGTGTTCACTGAAGCTTTCTTT.